Following are 24 T cell receptor beta chains from one sample sequenced in a study of tumor-infiltrating lymphocytes in primary liver carcinoma. TCR beta cDNA came from approximately 540 ng total RNA, primed with a constant-region primer. A slightly modified ARM-PCR protocol with three nested multiplex PCR rounds produced these TCR beta libraries. A C-beta reverse primer and TRBV1-TRBV30 forward primers served in each of the first two PCR rounds, at 10 cycles apiece. One entry per CDR3 protein results from TCRdb running MiXCR on the multiplex PCR reads. The table records about 350,000 distinct CDR3 sequences, 65% of them present only once. Unsorted whole blood yielded blood RNA, and germline DNA was extracted as well. The sequenced sample was peripheral blood. The receptors shown here come from a man aged 35-49 years with primary liver carcinoma and hepatitis B virus infection.

This chain joins TRBV5-6 and TRBJ2-3, with D perhaps being TRBD1 or TRBD2 (6 bases each). CDR3 size: 14 residues. V was pared by 0 bases and J by 5 bases, with 10 bases between. The germline gives CDR1 SGHDT, CDR2 YYEEEE. The CDR3 protein is CASSLGRDKDTQYF. The CDR3 DNA follows: TGTGCCAGCAGCTTGGGGCGGGACAAAGATACGCAGTATTTT.

This clonotype was seen at least ten times. Here the CDR3 DNA reads TGTGCCAGCAGCCCCGGCTACGAGCAGTACTTC. Its translation is CASSPGYEQYF. V is TRBV12-3 or TRBV12-4 and J is TRBJ2-7, with D hard to call. The CDR3 has 11 residues. The ends were cut back, 6 bases at V and 3 bases at J, with 6 bases in the middle.

This clonotype occurred once. This may be a read error, as it is one base from a much larger clone. This rearrangement joins TRBV12-3 or TRBV12-4 to TRBJ2-7; 7 bases align to TRBD1. The CDR3 runs 13 residues. Trimming removed 4 bases from V and 7 bases from J; junction bases left unmatched: 7. Written as DNA, the CDR3 is TGTGCCAGCAGTTCTAACAGGGGCGAGGAGCAGTACTTC. This translates into CASSSNRGEEQYF.

Many counts were recorded for this clonotype. The chain joins TRBV6-5 to TRBJ2-7; 10 bases agree with TRBD1. From germline, CDR1 is MNHEY and CDR2 SVGAGI. The ends lost 5 bases at V and 5 bases at J; junction bases unmatched: 6. This CDR3 has 14 amino acids. The CDR3: CASSHRDRGDEQYF. The CDR3 nucleotides are TGTGCCAGCAGTCACCGGGACAGGGGTGACGAGCAGTACTTC.

This clonotype has ten or more counts. The rearrangement joins TRBV6-1 to TRBJ1-1; the D is unclear. The CDR3 loop spans 13 amino acids. The V end was cut by 8 bases, the J end by 1 base, with 11 bases between. Germline V gene data show CDR1 as MNHNS and CDR2 as SASEGT. CDR3 sequence (DNA): TGTGCCAGCGGGGATGTCTGGAACACTGAAGCTTTCTTT. Protein: CASGDVWNTEAFF.

With respect to this clonotype: Sequence at one end of the junction differs from germline and may be a read error. The chain links TRBV5-4 to TRBJ1-2; D not certain. CDR3 size: 13 residues. Looked up from germline, CDR1 is SGHNT and CDR2 is YYREEE (reference sequence). The CDR3 sequence: CASSLDSSYGYIF. DNA of the CDR3: TGTGCCAGCAGCTTGGACTCGTCTTATGGCTACATCTTC.

The chain joins TRBV11-2 to TRBJ2-5; 8 bases fit TRBD2. The V segment lost 6 bases and the J segment 5 bases; nucleotides outside the gene matches: 14. CDR1 SGHAT and CDR2 FQNNGV come from the germline V gene. The CDR3 covers 16 residues. In DNA, the CDR3 is TGTGCCAGCAGTCAAACTCCTGGCGGGGGGAGCGAGACCCAGTACTTC. Translating it yields CASSQTPGGGSETQYF. The full variable domain, in which reference TRBV11-2 and TRBJ2-5 provide the parts outside the CDR3, is EAGVAQSPRYKIIEKRQSVAFWCNPISGHATLYWYQQILGQGPKLLIQFQNNGVVDDSQLPKDRFSAERLKGVDSTLKIQPAKLEDSAVYLCASSQTPGGGSETQYFGPGTRLLVL.

CDR3: CASSYSGEDQPQHF. The CDR3 nucleotides read TGTGCCAGCAGTTACTCTGGGGAAGATCAGCCCCAGCATTTT. This rearrangement joins TRBV6-5 to TRBJ1-5; the D is unclear. The V gene lost 0 bases and the J gene lost 5 bases, with 8 bases spanning the gap. The germline V gene encodes CDR1 MNHEY and CDR2 SVGAGI. The CDR3 is 14 residues long.

Note on this clonotype: One junction end disagrees with the germline gene, perhaps due to a read error. This chain connects TRBV5-1 to TRBJ2-5; no clear D. The CDR3 extends over 11 amino acids. The V gene's germline CDR1 is SGHRS and CDR2 YFSETQ. The CDR3 DNA follows: TGCGCCAGCAGCTTGGAAGAGGCCCAGTACTTC. Translated, it gives CASSLEEAQYF.

Details on this clonotype: This may come from a read error, since a much larger clone is one base off. The rearrangement joins TRBV6-5 to TRBJ2-1; 9 positions agree with TRBD2. Looked up from germline, CDR1 is MNHEY and CDR2 is SVGAGI. V shed 0 bases, J shed 4 bases, and the junction held 4 bases outside the gene matches. The CDR3 has 16 residues. In DNA, the CDR3 is TGTGCCAGCAGTTACTCGACTAGCGGAGAATACAATGAGCAGTTCTTC. It codes for CASSYSTSGEYNEQFF.

With regard to this clonotype: It may be a read error: a sequence one base away is much more abundant. This chain joins TRBV6-5 and TRBJ1-2, with D unresolved. CDR3 length: 14 amino acids. Germline CDR1 and CDR2: MNHEY and SVGAGI. The CDR3 nucleotides read TGTGCCAGCAGTTACTCCCCGGGGTCCTATGGCTACATCTTC. Amino acid sequence: CASSYSPGSYGYIF.

As for this clonotype: A read error is possible here, since a much larger clone lies one base away. This chain connects TRBV4-1 to TRBJ2-2; 11 bases line up with TRBD2. CDR3 length: 19 amino acids. V lost 4 bases and J lost 3; bases outside the gene matches: 13. Germline V CDR1 and CDR2: MGHRA, YSYEKL. CDR3 region: CASSRQGGSGRAHTGELFF. The CDR3 nucleotides are TGCGCCAGCAGCCGTCAAGGAGGTAGCGGGAGGGCGCACACCGGGGAGCTGTTTTTT.

Worth noting for this clonotype: A read error is possible here, since a much larger clone lies one base away. The chain joins TRBV4-3 to TRBJ2-7; tentative D call: TRBD1 (5 bases). Per germline, CDR1 LGHNA and CDR2 YSLEER. There are 15 residues in the CDR3. The CDR3 DNA is TGCGCCAACAGCCAAGGATACAGGAGCTCCTACGAGCAGTACTTC. Residues: CANSQGYRSSYEQYF.

The chain is built from TRBV30 and TRBJ2-7, with TRBD1 matching over 7 bases. Trimming removed 2 bases from V and 3 bases from J; junction bases left unmatched: 1. The CDR3 sequence is 12 residues long. CDR1 and CDR2 (germline): GTSNPN, SVGIG (reference sequence). The CDR3 DNA reads as TGTGCCTGGAGTAGACAGGGCTACGAGCAGTACTTC. This encodes CAWSRQGYEQYF. The full variable domain, rest sourced from reference TRBV30 and TRBJ2-7, is SQTIHQWPATLVQPVGSPLSLECTVEGTSNPNLYWYRQAAGRGLQLLFYSVGIGQISSEVPQNLSASRPQDRQFILSSKKLLLSDSGFYLCAWSRQGYEQYFGPGTRLTVT.

On this clonotype itself: A read error is likely, as this CDR3 ends without the conserved phenylalanine or tryptophan. The CDR3 is CSASRGRDYEQYS. The CDR3 nucleotides are TGCAGCGCGAGCAGGGGGCGCGACTACGAGCAGTACTCC. This chain links TRBV29-1 with TRBJ2-7; TRBD1 matches at 8 bases. The CDR3 spans 13 residues. With 7 bases clipped from V and 3 bases from J, the junction kept 8 bases outside the gene matches. Germline V CDR1 and CDR2: SQVTM, ANQGSEA.

This clonotype was seen many times. The chain couples TRBV11-2 to TRBJ1-6, with unresolved D. The CDR3 runs 14 residues. The V gene lost 3 bases and the J gene lost 4 bases, with 7 bases spanning the gap. Per the germline V gene, CDR1 is SGHAT and CDR2 is FQNNGV. The CDR3 here is CASSFEVYNSPLHF. As DNA, the CDR3 is TGTGCCAGCAGCTTTGAAGTGTATAATTCACCCCTCCACTTT.

At least ten counts were recorded for this clonotype. The chain combines TRBV4-2 with TRBJ2-7; a possible D gene is TRBD2 (6 bases). The germline CDR1 and CDR2 sequences are LGHNA and YNFKEQ. This CDR3 region has 13 residues. Trimming took 2 bases from V and 5 from J, leaving 10 bases between them. DNA for the CDR3: TGTGCCAGCAGCCAATCTTCGGGGGACGAGCAGTACTTC. This translates into CASSQSSGDEQYF.

In the case of this clonotype: Just one base apart from a much larger clone, this may be a read error. The J gene is TRBJ1-2, the V gene TRBV29-1; D is uncertain. Per germline, CDR1 SQVTM and CDR2 ANQGSEA. The CDR3 is 12 amino acids. The CDR3 region has the DNA TGCAGCATTGAGGGCGATAACTATGGCTACACCTTC. Protein: CSIEGDNYGYTF.

Comments on this clonotype: A single base separates this from a much larger clone, so it may be a read error. V gene TRBV6-2 or TRBV6-3 combines with J gene TRBJ2-1; no firm D call. The CDR3 sequence is 12 residues long. Germline-derived CDR1 and CDR2 are MNHEY and SVGEGT. The CDR3 sequence: CATSPTTDEQFF. The CDR3 DNA reads TGTGCCACCAGTCCCACTACGGATGAGCAGTTCTTC.

With regard to this clonotype: The junction departs from germline at one end; a sequencing error may be responsible. This chain uses TRBV6-6 with TRBJ2-4; TRBD1 is a possible D gene (6 bases). This CDR3 region has 15 residues. CDR1 and CDR2 from the germline V gene are MNHNY and SVGAGI (reference sequence). The CDR3 DNA reads TGTGCTAGCAGTGGGGCAGGGGCGGCCAAAAACATTCAGTACTTC. It specifies CASSGAGAAKNIQYF.

On this clonotype itself: A much larger clone lies one base from this, so it may be a read error. This chain connects TRBV6-1 to TRBJ2-7, with 12 bases identical to TRBD2. V lost 6 bases to trimming and J lost 4 bases; unmatched junction nucleotides: 7. The CDR3 length is 15 residues. Germline V gene data show CDR1 as MNHNS and CDR2 as SASEGT. The CDR3 protein is CASSLGLAGRYEQYF. In DNA form, the CDR3 reads TGTGCCAGCAGCCTCGGACTAGCGGGAAGGTACGAGCAGTACTTC.

The CDR3 DNA follows: TGTGCCACGAAAACCAGCGGGTCTGTCACAGATACGCAGTATTTT. This encodes CATKTSGSVTDTQYF. The chain carries TRBV6-5 and TRBJ2-3; tentatively, D is TRBD2 (6 bases). The V gene lost 10 bases and the J gene lost 2 bases, with 19 bases spanning the gap. This CDR3 has 15 amino acids. Germline V gene lookup returns CDR1 MNHEY and CDR2 SVGAGI.

This rearrangement joins TRBV11-2 to TRBJ2-1, with D perhaps matching TRBD2 (6 bases). Looked up from germline, CDR1 is SGHAT and CDR2 is FQNNGV. The CDR3 has 17 residues. The CDR3 here is CPNSLTWSGGSHNEQFF. In DNA, the CDR3 is TGTCCCAACAGCTTAACGTGGTCAGGAGGGTCCCACAATGAGCAGTTCTTC.

This clonotype was picked up a small number of times. Possible read error: a much larger clone is one base away. V and J are TRBV6-5 and TRBJ2-7, with 8 bases that match TRBD1. V shed 6 bases, J shed 7 bases, and the junction held 8 bases outside the gene matches. CDR3 length: 13 amino acids. Germline V gives CDR1 MNHEY, CDR2 SVGAGI. The CDR3 nucleotides read TGTGCCAGCAGGCCGGGACAGGAGGGAGAGCAGTACTTC. It specifies CASRPGQEGEQYF.